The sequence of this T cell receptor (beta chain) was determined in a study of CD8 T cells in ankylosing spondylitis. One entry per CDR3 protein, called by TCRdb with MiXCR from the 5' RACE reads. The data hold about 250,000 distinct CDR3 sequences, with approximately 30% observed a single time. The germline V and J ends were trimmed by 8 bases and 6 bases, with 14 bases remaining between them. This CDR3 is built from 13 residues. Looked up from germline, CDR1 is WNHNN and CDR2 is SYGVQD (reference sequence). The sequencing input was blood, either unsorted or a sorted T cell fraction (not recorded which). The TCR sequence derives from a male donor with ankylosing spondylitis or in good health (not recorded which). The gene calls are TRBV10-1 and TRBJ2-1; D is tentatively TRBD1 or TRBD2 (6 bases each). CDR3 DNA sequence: TGCGCCAGCGCACTCGGAGGGGGCAATGAGCAGTTCTTC. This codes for CASALGGGNEQFF.